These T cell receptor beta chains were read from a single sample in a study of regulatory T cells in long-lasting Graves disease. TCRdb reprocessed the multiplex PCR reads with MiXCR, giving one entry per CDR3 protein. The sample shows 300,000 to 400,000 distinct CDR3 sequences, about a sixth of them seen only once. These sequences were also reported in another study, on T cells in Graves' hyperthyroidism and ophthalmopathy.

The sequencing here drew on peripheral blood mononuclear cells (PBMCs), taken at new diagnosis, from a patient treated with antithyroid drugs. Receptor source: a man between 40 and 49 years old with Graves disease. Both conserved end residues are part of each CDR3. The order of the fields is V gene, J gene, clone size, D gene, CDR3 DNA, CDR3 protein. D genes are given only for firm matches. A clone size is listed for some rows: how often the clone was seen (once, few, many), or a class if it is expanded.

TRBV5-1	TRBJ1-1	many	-	TGCGCCAGCAGAAACGATATAATGAACACTGAAGCTTTCTTT	CASRNDIMNTEAFF
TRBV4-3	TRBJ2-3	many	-	TGCGCCAGCAGCCAAGATGGTTCGCATACGCAGTATTTT	CASSQDGSHTQYF
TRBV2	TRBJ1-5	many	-	TGTGCCAGCAGTGGGGGTCATAGCAATCAGCCCCAGCATTTT	CASSGGHSNQPQHF
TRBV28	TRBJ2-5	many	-	TGTGCCAGCAGTTTTGCTCGGGGTAGGGGAATTCTTCAAGAGACCCAGTACTTC	CASSFARGRGILQETQYF
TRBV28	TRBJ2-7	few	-	TGTGCCAGCAGTGCCTCCGGGACGATCGAGCAGTACTTC	CASSASGTIEQYF
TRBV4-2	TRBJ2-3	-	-	TGTGCCAGCAGCCAACTGGGAGAAGATACGCAGTATTTT	CASSQLGEDTQYF
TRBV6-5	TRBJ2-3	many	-	TGTGCCAGCAGTTACTCCCAACAGGGGGCGGGGGGACAGTATTTT	CASSYSQQGAGGQYF
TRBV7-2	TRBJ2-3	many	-	TGTGCCAGCAACCCGGGACTGCTCGCAGATACGCAGTATTTT	CASNPGLLADTQYF
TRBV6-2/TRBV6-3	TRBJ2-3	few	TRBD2	TGTGCCAGCAGCGGGACTAGAGGGGGGGACTATACGCAGTATTTT	CASSGTRGGDYTQYF
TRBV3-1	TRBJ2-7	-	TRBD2	TGTGCCAGCAGCCAAGACCCCGCTAGCGGGGGCCACGAGCAGTACTTC	CASSQDPASGGHEQYF
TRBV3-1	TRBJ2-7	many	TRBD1	TGTGCCAGCAGCCAATCGGACAGGAACTACTACGAGCAGTACTTC	CASSQSDRNYYEQYF
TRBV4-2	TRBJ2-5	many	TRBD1	TGTGCCAGCAGCCACAACAGGGGGCGTGAGACCCAGTACTTC	CASSHNRGRETQYF
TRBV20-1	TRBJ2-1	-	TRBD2	TGCAGTGCTAGGCACGGGACTAGCGGGAGAGGAGGGTACAATGAGCAGTTCTTC	CSARHGTSGRGGYNEQFF
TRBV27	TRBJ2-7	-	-	TGTGCCAGCAGTTCCATCGACAGGCGTTACGAGCAGTACTTC	CASSSIDRRYEQYF
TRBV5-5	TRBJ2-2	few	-	TGTGCCAGCAGCTTGGTTAGACTTTACACCGGGGAGCTGTTTTTT	CASSLVRLYTGELFF
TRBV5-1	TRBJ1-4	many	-	TGCGCCAGCAGCTTGGATCTGGGGGAAAAACTGTTTTTT	CASSLDLGEKLFF
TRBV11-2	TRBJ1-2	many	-	TGTGCCAGCAGCTTAGATCTTGGGAATGGCTACACCTTC	CASSLDLGNGYTF
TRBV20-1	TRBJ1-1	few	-	TGCAGTGCTAGGGAAACTGAAGCTTTCTTT	CSARETEAFF
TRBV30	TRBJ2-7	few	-	TGTGCCTGGAGTCCACTAACCTACGAGCAGTACTTC	CAWSPLTYEQYF
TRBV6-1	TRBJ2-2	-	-	TGTGCCAGCAGTAAAATCTGGGGGATAGTGACCGGGGAGCTGTTTTTT	CASSKIWGIVTGELFF
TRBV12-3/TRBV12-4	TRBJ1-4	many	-	TGTGCCAGCACAGTAACGGCTGCAACTAATGAAAAACTGTTTTTT	CASTVTAATNEKLFF
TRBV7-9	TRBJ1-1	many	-	TGTGCCAGCAGCTTAGGAGGGAGTAGCACTGAAGCTTTCTTT	CASSLGGSSTEAFF
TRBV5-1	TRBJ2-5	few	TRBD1	TGCGCCAGCAGCCAGGACAGGGGGCCAGAGACCCAGTACTTC	CASSQDRGPETQYF
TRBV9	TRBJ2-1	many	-	TGTGCCAGCAGCGTAGGGGGGGCGGCCTACAATGAGCAGTTCTTC	CASSVGGAAYNEQFF
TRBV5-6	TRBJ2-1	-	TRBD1	TGTGCCAGCAGCAAGGGACAGGGGACCCACAATGAGCAGTTCTTC	CASSKGQGTHNEQFF
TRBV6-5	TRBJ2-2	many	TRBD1	TGTGCCAGCAGTTACTCGGACAGGGTGGTCACCGGGGAGCTGTTTTTT	CASSYSDRVVTGELFF
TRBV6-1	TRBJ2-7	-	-	TGTGCCAGCACCGGAGGCACCGCCCGGGAGCAGTACTTC	CASTGGTAREQYF
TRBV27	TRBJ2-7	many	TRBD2	TGTGCCAGCAGTAGAAGGACTAGCGGTTTCCACGAGCAGTACTTC	CASSRRTSGFHEQYF
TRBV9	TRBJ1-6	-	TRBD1	TGTGCCAGCAGCGCGGGACAGGGATGGTCACCCCTCCACTTT	CASSAGQGWSPLHF
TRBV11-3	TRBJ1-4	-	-	TGTGCCAGCAGCTTTGGCGGAACGCGAACTAATGAAAAACTGTTTTTT	CASSFGGTRTNEKLFF
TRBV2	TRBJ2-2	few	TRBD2	TGTGCCAGCAGTGAAGCGGAGGGGCTAGCGGAAGCCGGGGAGCTGTTTTTT	CASSEAEGLAEAGELFF
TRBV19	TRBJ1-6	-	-	TGTGCCAGTATTTCGGGGCAGTTTAATTCACCCCTCCACTTT	CASISGQFNSPLHF
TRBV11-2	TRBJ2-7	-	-	TGTGCCAGCAGCTTAGATCAGACTAACGAGCAGTACTTC	CASSLDQTNEQYF
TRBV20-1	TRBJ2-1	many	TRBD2	TGCAGTGCTATCGGGACTAGCGGGGGGGCCGCTGAGCAGTTCTTC	CSAIGTSGGAAEQFF
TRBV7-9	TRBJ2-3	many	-	TGTGCCAGAAGCGGGGCAGGGGCGGCAGATACGCAGTATTTT	CARSGAGAADTQYF
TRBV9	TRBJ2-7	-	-	TGTGCCAGCAGCTCCCGGACCGCTTTCGGGTACGAGCAGTACTTC	CASSSRTAFGYEQYF
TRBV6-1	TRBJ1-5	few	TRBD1	TGTGCCAGCAGTACGGACAGGGGGACGAATCAGCCCCAGCATTTT	CASSTDRGTNQPQHF
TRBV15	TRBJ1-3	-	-	TGTGCCACCAGCAGAGATACGAGCTCTGGAAACACCATATATTTT	CATSRDTSSGNTIYF
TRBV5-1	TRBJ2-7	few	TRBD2	TGCGCCAGCAGCTTGGCGCCGGCGGGCGGGGGGGCCGACGAGCAGTACTTC	CASSLAPAGGGADEQYF
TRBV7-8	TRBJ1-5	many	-	TGTGCCAGCAGCCCAAGACTGATCAATCAGCCCCAGCATTTT	CASSPRLINQPQHF
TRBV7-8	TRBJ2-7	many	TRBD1	TGTGCCAGCAGTCCGCAAGGGGGCGGCTACTACGAGCAGTACTTC	CASSPQGGGYYEQYF
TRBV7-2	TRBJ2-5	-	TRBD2	TGTGCCAGCAGCCCTTCTAGCGGGGGGGGCGGGTCTCGGGAGACCCAGTACTTC	CASSPSSGGGGSRETQYF
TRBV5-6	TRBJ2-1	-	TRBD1	TGTGCCAGCAGCGGGGCCGGGACAGTCTACGAGCAGTTCTTC	CASSGAGTVYEQFF